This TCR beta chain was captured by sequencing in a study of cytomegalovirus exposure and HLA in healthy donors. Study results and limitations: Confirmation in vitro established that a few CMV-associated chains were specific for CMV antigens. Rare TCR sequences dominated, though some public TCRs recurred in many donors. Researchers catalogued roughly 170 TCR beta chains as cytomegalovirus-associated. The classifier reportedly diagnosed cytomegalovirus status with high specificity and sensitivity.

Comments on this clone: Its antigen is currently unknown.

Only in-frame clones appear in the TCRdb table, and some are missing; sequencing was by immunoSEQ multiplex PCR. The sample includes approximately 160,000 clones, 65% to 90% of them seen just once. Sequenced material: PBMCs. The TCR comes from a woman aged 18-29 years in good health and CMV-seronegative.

CDR3 nucleotides: TGCGCCAGCAGCCAAGCAAGTTTTCTTGGGGCCGGTCAGCCCCAGCATTTT. Amino acid sequence: CASSQASFLGAGQPQHF. The chain uses TRBV4-1 and TRBJ1-5; the D gene is possibly TRBD1 (5 bases). Trimming removed 1 base from V and 6 bases from J, with 19 bases in between. The length of the CDR3 is 17 residues. Germline V lookup: CDR1 MGHRA, CDR2 YSYEKL.